What follows describes a single T cell receptor (beta chain). Libraries were prepared by immunoSEQ multiplex PCR; TCRdb keeps only in-frame clonotypes and omits some of them. The repertoire holds roughly 120,000 clones, with over 80% as singletons. The record originates from a study of blood T cell repertoires in COVID-19. Trimming left V 5 bases short and J 0 bases short, with 6 bases between. The CDR3 contains 13 residues. The V gene's germline CDR1 is SGHNT and CDR2 YENEEA. The TCR originated in a young man with acute or convalescent COVID-19. V and J are TRBV11-3 and TRBJ2-3, with D hard to call. Sequenced: peripheral blood. In nucleotides, the CDR3 is TGTGCCAGCAGCCTCGGGAGCACAGATACGCAGTATTTT. This translates into CASSLGSTDTQYF. Full variable domain (rest looked up from reference TRBV11-3 and TRBJ2-3): EAGVVQSPRYKIIEKKQPVAFWCNPISGHNTLYWYLQNLGQGPELLIRYENEEAVDDSQLPKDRFSAERLKGVDSTLKIQPAELGDSAVYLCASSLGSTDTQYFGPGTRLTVL.